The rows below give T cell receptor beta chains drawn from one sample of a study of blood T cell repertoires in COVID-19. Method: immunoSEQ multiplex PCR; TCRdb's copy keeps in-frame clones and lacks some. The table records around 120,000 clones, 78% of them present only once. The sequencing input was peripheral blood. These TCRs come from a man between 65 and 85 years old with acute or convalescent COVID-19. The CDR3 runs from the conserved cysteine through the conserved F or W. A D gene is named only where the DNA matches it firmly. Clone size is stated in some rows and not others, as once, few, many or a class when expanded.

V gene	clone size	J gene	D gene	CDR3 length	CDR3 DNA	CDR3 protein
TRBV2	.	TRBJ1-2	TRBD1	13	TGTGCCAGCAAGGACAGGGGGGACTATGGCTACACCTTC	CASKDRGDYGYTF
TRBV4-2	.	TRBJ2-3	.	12	TGTGCCAGCAGCCAAGCGGCAGATACGCAGTATTTT	CASSQAADTQYF
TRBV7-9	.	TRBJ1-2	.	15	TGTGCCAGCAGCCTCAGGCAAAGGGAGGCCTATGGCTACACCTTC	CASSLRQREAYGYTF
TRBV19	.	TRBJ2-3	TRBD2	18	TGTGCCAGTACCCACTGGGCTAGCGGGGACCCTAGCACAGATACGCAGTATTTT	CASTHWASGDPSTDTQYF
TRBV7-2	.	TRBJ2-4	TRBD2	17	TGTGCCAGCAGCTTTACTAGCGGGGGGGGAGCCAAAAACATTCAGTACTTC	CASSFTSGGGAKNIQYF
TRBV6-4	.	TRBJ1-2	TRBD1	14	TGTGCCAGCAGGGGGACAGGGGGCTCCTATGGCTACACCTTC	CASRGTGGSYGYTF
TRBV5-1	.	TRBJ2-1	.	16	TGCGCCAGCAGCTTGTATGGAGCCTCCGGGGGACGCGAGCAGTTCTTC	CASSLYGASGGREQFF
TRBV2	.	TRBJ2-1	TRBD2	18	TGTGCCAGCATTCACAGTGGGCCCCTCAGCGGGGGGCACAATGAGCAGTTCTTC	CASIHSGPLSGGHNEQFF
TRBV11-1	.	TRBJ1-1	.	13	TGTGCCAGCAGGAGACAGATGAACACTGAAGCTTTCTTT	CASRRQMNTEAFF
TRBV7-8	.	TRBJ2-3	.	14	TGTGCCAGCAGCTTAGGGGACTCCACAGATACGCAGTATTTT	CASSLGDSTDTQYF
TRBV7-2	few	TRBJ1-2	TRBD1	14	TGTGCCAGCAACTACCGACAGGGAGGCTATGGCTACACCTTC	CASNYRQGGYGYTF
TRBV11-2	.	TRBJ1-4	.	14	TGTGCCAGCAGCCAGGACAGCCTCGGAGAAAAACTGTTTTTT	CASSQDSLGEKLFF
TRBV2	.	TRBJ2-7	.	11	TGTGCCAGCAGTGACAGGGGCTTGCAGTACTTC	CASSDRGLQYF